This TCR beta chain appears in the sequencing data of a study of blood T cell repertoires in COVID-19. Repertoires were generated with immunoSEQ multiplex PCR, while TCRdb's copy carries only in-frame clones and drops some. The sample lists roughly 100,000 clones, 60% to 80% seen once, with about 9% in the top ten. This CDR3 has 14 amino acids. The germline gives CDR1 KGHSH, CDR2 LQKENI. Trimming left V 6 bases short and J 1 base short, with 12 bases between. Sequences were obtained from peripheral blood. This receptor was taken from a man between 60 and 75 years old with active or convalescent COVID-19. The rearrangement uses TRBV18 and TRBJ1-1; the D gene is possibly TRBD1 (6 bases). CDR3 DNA: TGTGCCAGCTCCGCCGGACAGAAGAACACTGAAGCTTTCTTT. Its protein product is CASSAGQKNTEAFF.